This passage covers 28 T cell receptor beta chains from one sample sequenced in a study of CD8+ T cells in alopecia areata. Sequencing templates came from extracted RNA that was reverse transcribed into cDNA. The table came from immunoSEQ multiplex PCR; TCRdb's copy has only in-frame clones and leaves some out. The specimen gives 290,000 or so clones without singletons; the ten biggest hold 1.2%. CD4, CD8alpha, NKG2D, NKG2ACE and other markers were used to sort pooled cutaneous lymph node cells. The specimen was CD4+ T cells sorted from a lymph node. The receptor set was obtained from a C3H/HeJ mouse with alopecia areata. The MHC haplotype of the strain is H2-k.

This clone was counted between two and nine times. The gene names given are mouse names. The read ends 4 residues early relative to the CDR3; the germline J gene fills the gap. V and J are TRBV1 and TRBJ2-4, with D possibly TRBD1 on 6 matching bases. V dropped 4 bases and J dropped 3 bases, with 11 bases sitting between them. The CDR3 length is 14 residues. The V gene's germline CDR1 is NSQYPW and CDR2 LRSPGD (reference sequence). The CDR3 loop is CTCSGQGIQNTLYF. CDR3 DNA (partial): TGCACCTGCAGTGGTCAGGGGATCCAAAAC.

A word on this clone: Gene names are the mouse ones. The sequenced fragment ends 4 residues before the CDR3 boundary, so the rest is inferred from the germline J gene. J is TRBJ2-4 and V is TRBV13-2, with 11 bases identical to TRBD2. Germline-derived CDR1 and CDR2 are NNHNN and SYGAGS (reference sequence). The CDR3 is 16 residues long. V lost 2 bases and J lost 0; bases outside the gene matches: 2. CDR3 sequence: CASGEGTGGSQNTLYF. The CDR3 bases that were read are TGTGCCAGCGGTGAGGGGACTGGGGGTAGTCAAAAC.

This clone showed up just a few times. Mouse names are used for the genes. Here the CDR3 reads CAWSRQGHTEVFF. CDR3 DNA, as far as it was read: TGTGCCTGGAGCCGACAGGGGCACACA. This chain links TRBV31 with TRBJ1-1; 8 positions match TRBD1. The read stops 4 residues short of the end of the CDR3; the missing end is completed from the germline J gene. Per the germline V gene, CDR1 is GKSSPN and CDR2 is SITVG. The CDR3 runs 13 residues. Losses at the gene ends were 3 bases for V and 3 bases for J; bases not matched to a gene: 3.

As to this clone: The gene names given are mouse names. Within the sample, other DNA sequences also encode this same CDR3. CDR3 DNA, as far as it was read: TGTGCCAGCAGGAGGGACAACTAT. Its protein is CASRRDNY. The whole CDR3 region reads CASRRDNYEQYF. V gene TRBV19 combines with J gene TRBJ2-7; possible D gene TRBD1, 6 bases. The read terminates 4 residues ahead of where the CDR3 ends, so the germline J gene completes it. Germline V lookup: CDR1 FNHDT, CDR2 SITEND (reference sequence). CDR3 length: 12 amino acids. V was shortened by 5 bases and J by 3 bases, with 9 bases between the two germline ends.

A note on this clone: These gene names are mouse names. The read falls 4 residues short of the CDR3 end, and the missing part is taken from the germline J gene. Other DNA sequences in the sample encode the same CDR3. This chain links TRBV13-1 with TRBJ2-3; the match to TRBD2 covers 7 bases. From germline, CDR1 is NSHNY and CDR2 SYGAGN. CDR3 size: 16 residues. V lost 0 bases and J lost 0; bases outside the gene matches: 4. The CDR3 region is CASSDAGGSSAETLYF. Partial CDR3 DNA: TGTGCCAGCAGTGATGCGGGGGGGTCTAGTGCAGAA.

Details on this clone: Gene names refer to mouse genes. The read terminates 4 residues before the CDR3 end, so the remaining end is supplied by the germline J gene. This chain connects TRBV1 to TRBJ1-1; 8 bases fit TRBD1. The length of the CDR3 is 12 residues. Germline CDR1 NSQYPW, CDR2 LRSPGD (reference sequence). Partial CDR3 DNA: TGCACCTGCAGTGAACAGGGGGCA. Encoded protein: CTCSEQGA. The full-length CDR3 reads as CTCSEQGAEVFF.

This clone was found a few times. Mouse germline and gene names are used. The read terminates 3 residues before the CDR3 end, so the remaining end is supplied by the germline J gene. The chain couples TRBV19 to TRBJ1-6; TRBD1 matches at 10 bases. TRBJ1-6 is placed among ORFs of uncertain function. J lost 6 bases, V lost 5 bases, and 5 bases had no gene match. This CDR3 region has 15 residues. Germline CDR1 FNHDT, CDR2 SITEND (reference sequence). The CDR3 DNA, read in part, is TGTGCCAGCAGCGTCGACAGGGGGCTTAATTCGCCC. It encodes CASSVDRGLNSP. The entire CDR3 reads CASSVDRGLNSPLYF.

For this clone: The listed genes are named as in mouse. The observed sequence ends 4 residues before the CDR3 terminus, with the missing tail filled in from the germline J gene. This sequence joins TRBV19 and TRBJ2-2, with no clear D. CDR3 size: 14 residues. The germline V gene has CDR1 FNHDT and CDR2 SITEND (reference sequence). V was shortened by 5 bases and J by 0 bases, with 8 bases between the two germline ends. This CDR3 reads CASSTTPNTGQLYF. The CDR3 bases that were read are TGTGCCAGCAGCACGACACCAAACACCGGG.

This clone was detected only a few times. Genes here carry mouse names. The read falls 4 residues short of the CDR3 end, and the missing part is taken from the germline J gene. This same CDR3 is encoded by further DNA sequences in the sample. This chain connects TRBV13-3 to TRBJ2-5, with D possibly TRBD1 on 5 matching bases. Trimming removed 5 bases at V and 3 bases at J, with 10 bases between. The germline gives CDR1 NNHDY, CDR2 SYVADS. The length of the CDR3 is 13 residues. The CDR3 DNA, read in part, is TGTGCCAGCAGAGGAACAGGACAAGAC. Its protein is CASRGTGQD. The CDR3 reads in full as CASRGTGQDTQYF. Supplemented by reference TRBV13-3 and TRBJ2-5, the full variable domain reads EAAVTQSPRSKVAVTGGKVTLSCHQTNNHDYMYWYRQDTGHGLRLIHYSYVADSTEKGDIPDGYKASRPSQENFSLILELASLSQTAVYFCASRGTGQDTQYFGPGTRLLVL.

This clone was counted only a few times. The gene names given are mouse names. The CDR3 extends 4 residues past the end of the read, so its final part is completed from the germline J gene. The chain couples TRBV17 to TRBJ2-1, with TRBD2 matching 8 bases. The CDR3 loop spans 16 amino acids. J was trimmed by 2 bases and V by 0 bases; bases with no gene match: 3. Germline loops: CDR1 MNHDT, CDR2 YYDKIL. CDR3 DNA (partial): TGTGCTAGCAGTAGAGATGTGGGGGGGGACTATGCT. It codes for CASSRDVGGDYA. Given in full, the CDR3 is CASSRDVGGDYAEQFF.

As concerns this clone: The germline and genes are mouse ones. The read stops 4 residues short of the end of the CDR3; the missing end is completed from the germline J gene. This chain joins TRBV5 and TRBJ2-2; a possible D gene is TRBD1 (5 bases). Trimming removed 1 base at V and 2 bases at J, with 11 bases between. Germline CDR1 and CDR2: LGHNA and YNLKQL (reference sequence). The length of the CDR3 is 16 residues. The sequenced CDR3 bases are TGTGCCAGCAGCCAAGCCCCGCCAGGGAACACCGGG. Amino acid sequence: CASSQAPPGNTG. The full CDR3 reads CASSQAPPGNTGQLYF.

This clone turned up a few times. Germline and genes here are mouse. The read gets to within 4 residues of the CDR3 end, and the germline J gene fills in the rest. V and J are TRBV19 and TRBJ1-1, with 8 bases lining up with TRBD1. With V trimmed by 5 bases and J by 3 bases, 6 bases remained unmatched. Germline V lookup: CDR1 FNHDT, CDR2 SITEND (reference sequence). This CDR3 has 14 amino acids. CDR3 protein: CASRPGQGDTEVFF. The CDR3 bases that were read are TGTGCCAGCAGACCCGGACAGGGAGACACA.

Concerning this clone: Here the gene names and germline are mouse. The part of the CDR3 DNA that was read is TGCACCTGCAGTGCAGATCTGGGGCCCGGG. Translated: CTCSADLGPG. The whole CDR3 is CTCSADLGPGQLYF. V usage is TRBV1 and J usage is TRBJ2-2; tentatively, D is TRBD2 (6 bases). The CDR3 is cut off 4 residues early in the read; its end comes from the germline J gene. Germline CDR1 is NSQYPW and CDR2 is LRSPGD (reference sequence). Trimming stripped 0 bases from V and 6 bases from J, with 8 bases between. CDR3 length: 14 residues.

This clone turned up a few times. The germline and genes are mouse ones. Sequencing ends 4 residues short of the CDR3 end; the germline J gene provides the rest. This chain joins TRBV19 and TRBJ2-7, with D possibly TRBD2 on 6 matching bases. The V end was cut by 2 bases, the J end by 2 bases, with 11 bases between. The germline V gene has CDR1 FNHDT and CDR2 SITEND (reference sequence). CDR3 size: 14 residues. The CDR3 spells CASSISNWAYEQYF. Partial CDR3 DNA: TGTGCCAGCAGTATTTCCAACTGGGCCTAT.

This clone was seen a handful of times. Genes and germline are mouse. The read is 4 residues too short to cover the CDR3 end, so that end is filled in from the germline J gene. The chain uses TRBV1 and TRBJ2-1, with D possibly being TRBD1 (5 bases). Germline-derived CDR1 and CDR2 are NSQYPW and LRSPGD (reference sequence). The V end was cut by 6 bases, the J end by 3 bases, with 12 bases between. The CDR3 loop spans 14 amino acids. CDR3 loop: CTCRFPDSYAEQFF. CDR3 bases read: TGCACCTGCAGATTTCCCGACAGCTATGCT.

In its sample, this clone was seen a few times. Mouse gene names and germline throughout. The covered CDR3 bases are TGTGCCAGCAGTGATGCAAGAGGGGACTGGGCCTAT. It translates to CASSDARGDWAY. The entire CDR3 sequence reads CASSDARGDWAYEQYF. The chain carries TRBV13-1 and TRBJ2-7; 9 nucleotides line up with TRBD2. Read coverage stops 4 residues before the CDR3 terminus; the germline J gene supplies the remainder. Looked up from germline, CDR1 is NSHNY and CDR2 is SYGAGN. J lost 2 bases, V lost 0 bases, and 6 bases had no gene match. The CDR3 loop spans 16 amino acids.

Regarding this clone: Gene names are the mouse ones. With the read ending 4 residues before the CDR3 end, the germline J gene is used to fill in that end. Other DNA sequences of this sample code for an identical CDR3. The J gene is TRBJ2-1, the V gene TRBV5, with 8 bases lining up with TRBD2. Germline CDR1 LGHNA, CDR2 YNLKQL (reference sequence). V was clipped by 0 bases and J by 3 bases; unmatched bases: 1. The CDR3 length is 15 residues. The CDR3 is CASSQDGLGYAEQFF. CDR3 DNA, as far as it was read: TGTGCCAGCAGCCAAGATGGACTGGGCTATGCT.

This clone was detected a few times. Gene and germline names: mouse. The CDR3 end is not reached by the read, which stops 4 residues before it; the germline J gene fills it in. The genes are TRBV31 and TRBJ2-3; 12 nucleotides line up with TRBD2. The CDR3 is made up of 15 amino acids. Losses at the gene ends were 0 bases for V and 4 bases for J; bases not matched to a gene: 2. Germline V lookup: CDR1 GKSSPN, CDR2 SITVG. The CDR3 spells CAWSLDWGGPETLYF. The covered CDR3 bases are TGTGCCTGGAGTCTAGACTGGGGGGGCCCAGAA.

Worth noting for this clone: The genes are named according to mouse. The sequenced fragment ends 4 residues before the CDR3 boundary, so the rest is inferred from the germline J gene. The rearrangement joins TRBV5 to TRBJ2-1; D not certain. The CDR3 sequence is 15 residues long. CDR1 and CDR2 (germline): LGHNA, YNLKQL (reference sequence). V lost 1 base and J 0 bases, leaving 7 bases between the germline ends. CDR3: CASSQVSYNYAEQFF. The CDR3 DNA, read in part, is TGTGCCAGCAGCCAAGTCAGTTATAACTATGCT.

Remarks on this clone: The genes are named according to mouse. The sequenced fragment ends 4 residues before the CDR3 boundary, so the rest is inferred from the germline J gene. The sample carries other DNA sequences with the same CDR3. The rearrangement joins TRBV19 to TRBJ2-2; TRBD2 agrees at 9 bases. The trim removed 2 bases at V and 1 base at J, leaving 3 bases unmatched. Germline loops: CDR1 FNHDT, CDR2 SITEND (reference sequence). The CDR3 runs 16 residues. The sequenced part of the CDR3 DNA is TGTGCCAGCAGTATCCCGGGACTGGGAAACACCGGG. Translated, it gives CASSIPGLGNTG. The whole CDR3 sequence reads CASSIPGLGNTGQLYF. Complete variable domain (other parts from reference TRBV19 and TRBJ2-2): GGIITQTPKFLIGQEGQKLTLKCQQNFNHDTMYWYRQDSGKGLRLIYYSITENDLQKGDLSEGYDASREKKSSFSLTVTSAQKNEMAVFLCASSIPGLGNTGQLYFGEGSKLTVL.

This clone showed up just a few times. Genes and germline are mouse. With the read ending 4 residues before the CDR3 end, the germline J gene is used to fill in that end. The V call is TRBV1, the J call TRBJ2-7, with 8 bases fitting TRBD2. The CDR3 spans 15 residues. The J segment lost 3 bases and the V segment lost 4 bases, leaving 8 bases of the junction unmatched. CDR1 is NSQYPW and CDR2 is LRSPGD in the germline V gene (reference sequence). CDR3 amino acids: CTCSGDGGADYEQYF. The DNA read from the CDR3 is TGCACCTGCAGTGGGGACGGGGGGGCGGACTAT. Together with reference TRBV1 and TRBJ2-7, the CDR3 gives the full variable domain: VTLLEQNPRWRLVPRGQAVNLRCILKNSQYPWMSWYQQDLQKQLQWLFTLRSPGDKEVKSLPGADYLATRVTDTELRLQVANMSQGRTLYCTCSGDGGADYEQYFGPGTRLTVL.

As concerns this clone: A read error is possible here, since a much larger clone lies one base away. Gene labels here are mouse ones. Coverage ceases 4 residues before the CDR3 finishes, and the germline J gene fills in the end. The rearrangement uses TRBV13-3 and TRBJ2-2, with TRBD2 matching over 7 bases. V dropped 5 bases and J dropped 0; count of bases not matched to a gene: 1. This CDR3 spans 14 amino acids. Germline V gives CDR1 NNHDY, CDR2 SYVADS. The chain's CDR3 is CASRDWSNTGQLYF. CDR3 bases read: TGTGCCAGCAGGGACTGGTCAAACACCGGG.

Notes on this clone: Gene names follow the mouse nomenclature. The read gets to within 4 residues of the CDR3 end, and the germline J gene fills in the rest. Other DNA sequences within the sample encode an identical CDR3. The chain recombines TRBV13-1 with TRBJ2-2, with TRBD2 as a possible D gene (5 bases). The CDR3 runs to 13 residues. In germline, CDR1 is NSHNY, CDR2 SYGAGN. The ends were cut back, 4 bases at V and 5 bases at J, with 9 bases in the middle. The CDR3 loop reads CASSPTGTGQLYF. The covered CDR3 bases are TGTGCCAGCAGTCCCACTGGAACCGGG.

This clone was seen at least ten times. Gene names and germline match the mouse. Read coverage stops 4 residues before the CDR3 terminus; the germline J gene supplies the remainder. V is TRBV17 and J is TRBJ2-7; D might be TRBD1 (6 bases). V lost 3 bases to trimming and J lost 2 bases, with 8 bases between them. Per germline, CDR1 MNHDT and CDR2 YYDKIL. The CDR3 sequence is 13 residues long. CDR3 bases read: TGTGCTAGCAGTAGGCAGGGGCCCTAT. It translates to CASSRQGPY. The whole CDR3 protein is CASSRQGPYEQYF.

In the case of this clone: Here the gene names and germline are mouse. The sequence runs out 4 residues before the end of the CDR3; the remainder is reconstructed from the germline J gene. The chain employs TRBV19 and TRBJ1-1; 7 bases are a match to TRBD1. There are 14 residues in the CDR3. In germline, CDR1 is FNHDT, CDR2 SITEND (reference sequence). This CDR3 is CASSISRGRTEVFF. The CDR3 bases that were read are TGTGCCAGCAGTATATCGAGGGGGCGGACA.

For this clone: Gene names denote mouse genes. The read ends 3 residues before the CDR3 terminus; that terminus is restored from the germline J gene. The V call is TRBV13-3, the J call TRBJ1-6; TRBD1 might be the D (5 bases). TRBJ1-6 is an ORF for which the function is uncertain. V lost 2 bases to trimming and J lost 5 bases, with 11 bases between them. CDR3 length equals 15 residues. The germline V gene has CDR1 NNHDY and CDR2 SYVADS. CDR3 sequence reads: CASSEEGRDNSPLYF. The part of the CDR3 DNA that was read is TGTGCCAGCAGTGAGGAGGGGAGAGATAATTCGCCC.

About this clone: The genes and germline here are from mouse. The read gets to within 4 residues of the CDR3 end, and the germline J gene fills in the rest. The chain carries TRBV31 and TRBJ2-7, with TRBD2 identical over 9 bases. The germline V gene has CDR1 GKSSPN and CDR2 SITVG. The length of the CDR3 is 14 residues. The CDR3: CAWSLRTGVYEQYF. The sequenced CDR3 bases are TGTGCCTGGAGTCTACGGACTGGGGTTTAT.

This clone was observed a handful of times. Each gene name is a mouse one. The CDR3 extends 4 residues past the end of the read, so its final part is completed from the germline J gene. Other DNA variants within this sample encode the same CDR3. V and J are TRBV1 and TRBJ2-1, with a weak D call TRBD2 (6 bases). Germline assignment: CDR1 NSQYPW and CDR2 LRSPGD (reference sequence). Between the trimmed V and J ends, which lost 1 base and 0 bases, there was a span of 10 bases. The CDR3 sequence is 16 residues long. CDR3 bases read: TGCACCTGCAGTGCAGTTGGGGGTGATAACTATGCT. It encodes CTCSAVGGDNYA. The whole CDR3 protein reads CTCSAVGGDNYAEQFF.